This T cell receptor beta chain stems from a study of blood T cells in healthy people across ages (dated by TCRdb to between 2014 and 2017). About the investigation overall: Template switching captured roughly one uniquely barcoded TCR beta cDNA molecule per two T cells in model experiments. Age-related changes in TCR beta repertoire diversity were measured in the study by deep sequencing normalized with unique cDNA molecular identifiers. Donors were grouped into four age groups: young (average about 15 years), middle-aged (roughly 38), aged (around 56) and long-lived (around 82). To avoid experimental bias, donors of different ages were spread randomly across the sequencing lanes. For two donors (one aged 18 to 29 and one aged 80 or older), the study analyzed two additional independent replicas of 1 million unique cDNA reads from the same blood draw.

In the germline V gene (reference sequence), CDR1 corresponds to DFQATT and CDR2 to SNEGSKA. V loses 4 bases of germline sequence and J loses 8 bases, and the interval between the two ends is 12 bases. The CDR3 contains 13 residues, cysteine and phenylalanine counted. Of all the DNA, just the CDR3 is kept, 39 bases in frame from base 1. Libraries were made using 5' RACE. The instrument given in TCRdb is Illumina HiSeq 2500. The second PCR ran for roughly 7 to 12 cycles and used a J-beta primer mix along with a sample-barcoded 5' primer. A unique molecular identifier was introduced onto each TCR beta cDNA molecule by a template-switch 5' adaptor carrying 12 random nucleotides. At least 2.5 million CDR3-containing paired-end reads were obtained from each sample. First-strand cDNA synthesis was performed from all RNA using the Mint cDNA synthesis kit, with priming by a TRBC-specific oligonucleotide. All cDNA was treated with uracil-DNA glycosylase and then went through a first 18-cycle PCR with the universal primers M1SS and BC2_uni_R. As for the authors' bioinformatics: Normalization of each sample was performed by random selection of 1 million high-quality reads, each carrying a distinct molecular identifier. Instead of being binned into consensus sequences, reads that shared molecular identifiers were thrown out. MiTCR, set to a Q25 quality threshold and the strictest error-elimination algorithm, was used for CDR3 identification, clonotype clustering and error correction. A nonparametric unseen species model with Euler transformation was used to estimate lower-bound total TCR beta diversity. TCRdb reprocessed the public reads (quality trimming at Q25 with fastp, clone calling with MiXCR) and kept in-frame beta chains. Every CDR3 protein is listed once, alongside the most common genes and DNA of its rows. In this record, the V and J calls reflect TCRdb's handling and not the investigators' own analysis. This sample has approximately 730,000 distinct CDR3 sequences in its table, and about 42% of those were observed once. The biggest ten clones account for more than 20% of the sample.

The research as a whole found: Estimates of total diversity based on one million sequenced T cells were considered lower bounds and underestimates. The long-lived group showed more naive CD4+ T cells, fewer expanded clones and increased TCR diversity than the aged group, suggesting age selection. Because the CMV infection status of the donors was unknown, age-related changes in expanded clonotypes may potentially have been confounded. Observed TCR beta diversity correlated strongly with the percentage of naive T cells measured by flow cytometry. Since profiling was done on bulk unsorted PBMCs, naive and antigen-experienced compartments could not be conclusively compared. As age increased, observed TCR beta diversity per million T cells dropped in a roughly linear way, and a significant reduction was already evident by age 40.

Comment on this clonotype: What antigen it recognizes has not been identified. No base qualities exist here, and no much larger clone lies one base off it.

The donors were roughly 40 Caucasian individuals from Russia, aged roughly 6 to 90 years, who were systemically healthy. Ten milliliters of peripheral blood were collected from each donor into EDTA-treated Vacutainer tubes. PBMCs were isolated by Ficoll-Paque density-gradient centrifugation, with at least 6 million obtained per sample. Trizol reagent was used to extract total RNA from PBMCs, with at least 5 micrograms per sample. Naive CD45RAhigh/CD27high T cell percentages were measured by flow cytometry on a PBMC aliquot from every donor. The chain is assembled from TRBV20-1 and TRBJ1-6; no confident D gene assignment can be made. Sequenced: blood. The sequence was collected from a woman between 55 and 75 years old in good health. In nucleotides, the sequence is TGCAGTGCTACCCGGCAGGCCGATTCACCCCTCCACTTT. Translated, it gives CSATRQADSPLHF.